The 3 T cell receptor beta chains below all came from one sample that was sequenced in a study of early T cells in non-severe SARS-CoV-2 infection. Each CDR3 protein gets one entry after TCRdb re-called the 5' RACE reads with MiXCR. The table lists around 70,000 distinct CDR3 sequences, roughly 12% of them singletons, with about 5% in the top ten. Material for sequencing was whole blood. All receptors derive from an adult who was a healthcare worker with PCR-confirmed SARS-CoV-2 infection or an uninfected control (not recorded which).

This clonotype was counted many times. This CDR3 is CASSIRDGTGELFF. The CDR3 nucleotides are TGTGCCAGCAGCATAAGGGACGGCACCGGGGAGCTGTTTTTT. The chain couples TRBV5-4 to TRBJ2-2, with D perhaps TRBD1 or TRBD2 (5 bases each). Germline CDR1 is SGHNT and CDR2 is YYREEE (reference sequence). The V and J ends lost 4 bases and 4 bases respectively, with 11 bases between them. CDR3 length: 14 amino acids.

This clonotype was detected ten times or more. The chain combines TRBV27 with TRBJ1-4; 10 bases are a match to TRBD1. Germline V gene sequence: CDR1 MNHEY, CDR2 SMNVEV (reference sequence). The CDR3 loop spans 14 amino acids. J lost 10 bases, V lost 3 bases, and 5 bases had no gene match. The CDR3 loop is CASSFGTGEIKLFF. The CDR3 DNA reads TGTGCCAGCAGTTTCGGGACAGGGGAGATAAAACTGTTTTTT.

Ten or more counts support this clonotype. The rearrangement joins TRBV18 to TRBJ2-1; maybe TRBD2 (6 bases). The CDR3 is 14 amino acids. V lost 10 bases to trimming and J lost 4 bases, with 17 bases between them. Germline V gives CDR1 KGHSH, CDR2 LQKENI. The CDR3 coding sequence is TGTGCCACCCTACCAATGGAGGGGTACAATGAGCAGTTCTTC. Encoded protein: CATLPMEGYNEQFF.